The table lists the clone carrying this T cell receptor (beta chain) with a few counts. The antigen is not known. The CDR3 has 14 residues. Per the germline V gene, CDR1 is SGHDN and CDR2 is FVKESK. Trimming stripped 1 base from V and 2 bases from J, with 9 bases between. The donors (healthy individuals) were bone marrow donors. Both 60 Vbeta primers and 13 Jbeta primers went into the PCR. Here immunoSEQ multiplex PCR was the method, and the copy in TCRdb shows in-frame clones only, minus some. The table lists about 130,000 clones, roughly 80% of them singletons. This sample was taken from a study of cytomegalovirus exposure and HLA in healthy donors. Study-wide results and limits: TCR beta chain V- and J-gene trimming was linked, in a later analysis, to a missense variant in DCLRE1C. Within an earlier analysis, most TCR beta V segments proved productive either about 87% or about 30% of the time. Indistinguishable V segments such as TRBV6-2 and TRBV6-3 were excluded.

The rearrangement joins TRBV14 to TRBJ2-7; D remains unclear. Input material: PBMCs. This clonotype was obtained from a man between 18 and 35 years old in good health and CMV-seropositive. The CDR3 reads CASSQGPSPYEQYF. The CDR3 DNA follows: TGTGCCAGCAGCCAAGGGCCCTCTCCCTACGAGCAGTACTTC.